A selection of T cell receptor beta chains follows, all from one sample in a study of blood T cell repertoires in COVID-19. Data came from immunoSEQ multiplex PCR; TCRdb stores just in-frame clones and leaves some out. The top ten hold under 1.5% of the sample, which has tens of thousands of clones, 80% to 90% seen once. The specimen was peripheral blood. All receptors come from a woman of 80 years or more with acute or convalescent COVID-19. CDR3s include the opening cysteine and the closing phenylalanine or tryptophan. Each record gives: clone size, V gene, J gene, D gene, CDR3 DNA, CDR3 protein. A D gene is named only where the DNA matches it firmly. A row's size may be missing; if present it is once, few, many or a size class.

clone_size: .; v_call: TRBV7-2; j_call: TRBJ2-5; d_call: TRBD1; cdr3_nt: TGTGCCAGCAGCTTAGCTTGGACAGGGAGAGAGACCCAGTACTTC; cdr3_aa: CASSLAWTGRETQYF
clone_size: .; v_call: TRBV28; j_call: TRBJ2-7; d_call: .; cdr3_nt: TGTGCCAGCAGTTCGGCAGCGACCTACGAGCAGTACTTC; cdr3_aa: CASSSAATYEQYF
clone_size: .; v_call: TRBV7-2; j_call: TRBJ1-3; d_call: .; cdr3_nt: TGTGCCAGCAGCGACGGACAGGGAAACACCATATATTTT; cdr3_aa: CASSDGQGNTIYF
clone_size: .; v_call: TRBV7-2; j_call: TRBJ2-7; d_call: TRBD2; cdr3_nt: TGTGCCAGCAGTCCAGGACTAGCGGGAGTCTACGAGCAGTACTTC; cdr3_aa: CASSPGLAGVYEQYF
clone_size: .; v_call: TRBV23-1; j_call: TRBJ2-5; d_call: .; cdr3_nt: TGCGCCAGCAGTCGCGGGTCCCTCCAACAAGAGACCCAGTACTTC; cdr3_aa: CASSRGSLQQETQYF
clone_size: .; v_call: TRBV10-3; j_call: TRBJ2-1; d_call: TRBD2; cdr3_nt: TGTGCCATCAGTGACGGAGGCGGGAGCTCCTACAATGAGCAGTTCTTC; cdr3_aa: CAISDGGGSSYNEQFF
clone_size: .; v_call: TRBV7-3; j_call: TRBJ2-2; d_call: TRBD2; cdr3_nt: TGTGCCAGCAGCCCACGGGCTAGCGGAAACACCGGGGAGCTGTTTTTT; cdr3_aa: CASSPRASGNTGELFF
clone_size: .; v_call: TRBV7-9; j_call: TRBJ2-1; d_call: TRBD1; cdr3_nt: TGTGCCAGCAGCAATACAGGGGGCAGGGAGCAGTTCTTC; cdr3_aa: CASSNTGGREQFF
clone_size: once; v_call: TRBV5-4; j_call: TRBJ2-2; d_call: .; cdr3_nt: TGTGCCAGCAGCTTTGTCGGGTCCACCGGGGAGCTGTTTTTT; cdr3_aa: CASSFVGSTGELFF
clone_size: .; v_call: TRBV5-4; j_call: TRBJ1-2; d_call: .; cdr3_nt: TGTGCCATCTCAGCTAACTATGGCTACACCTTC; cdr3_aa: CAISANYGYTF
clone_size: .; v_call: TRBV4-1; j_call: TRBJ2-7; d_call: TRBD1; cdr3_nt: TGCGCCAGCAGCCCCCGCGGCAGACAGGGAGTAGTAGATAGCTACGAGCAGTACTTC; cdr3_aa: CASSPRGRQGVVDSYEQYF
clone_size: .; v_call: TRBV7-2; j_call: TRBJ1-5; d_call: .; cdr3_nt: TGTGCCAGCAGCTTAGGCCAGGCCCCCCAGCCCCAGCATTTT; cdr3_aa: CASSLGQAPQPQHF
clone_size: .; v_call: TRBV7-9; j_call: TRBJ1-1; d_call: .; cdr3_nt: TGTGCCAGCAGCTTAAGCTCGAACACTGAAGCTTTCTTT; cdr3_aa: CASSLSSNTEAFF
clone_size: .; v_call: TRBV6-5; j_call: TRBJ1-2; d_call: .; cdr3_nt: TGTGCCAGCAGTTACTCTGGGGGCGCTCCCTATGGCTACACCTTC; cdr3_aa: CASSYSGGAPYGYTF
clone_size: .; v_call: TRBV14; j_call: TRBJ2-2; d_call: .; cdr3_nt: TGTGCCAGCAGCCAAGCAGGGGAGCTGTTTTTT; cdr3_aa: CASSQAGELFF
clone_size: .; v_call: TRBV6-6; j_call: TRBJ2-1; d_call: TRBD2; cdr3_nt: TGTGCCAGCAGTTACCCCAGACTAGCGGGAGTGAATGAGCAGTTCTTC; cdr3_aa: CASSYPRLAGVNEQFF
clone_size: .; v_call: TRBV19; j_call: TRBJ1-1; d_call: .; cdr3_nt: TGTGCCACCAGACAGAGATATTCTGAAGCTTTCTTT; cdr3_aa: CATRQRYSEAFF
clone_size: .; v_call: TRBV5-1; j_call: TRBJ2-2; d_call: TRBD1; cdr3_nt: TGCGCCAGCAGCTTGGGGTCCGGGACAGGGGGCTACGGGGAGCTGTTTTTT; cdr3_aa: CASSLGSGTGGYGELFF
clone_size: .; v_call: TRBV5-1; j_call: TRBJ2-5; d_call: TRBD2; cdr3_nt: TGCGCCAGCAGTACGACTAGCGGGGGGCCTCGCGGGGAGACCCAGTACTTC; cdr3_aa: CASSTTSGGPRGETQYF
clone_size: .; v_call: TRBV6-5; j_call: TRBJ2-7; d_call: TRBD2; cdr3_nt: TGTGCCAGCTTCCATTCGACTAGCGGAATAGGCGAGCAGTACTTC; cdr3_aa: CASFHSTSGIGEQYF
clone_size: .; v_call: TRBV6-5; j_call: TRBJ2-3; d_call: TRBD1; cdr3_nt: TGTGCCAGCAGTCAGAGGGACAGCAACACAGATACGCAGTATTTT; cdr3_aa: CASSQRDSNTDTQYF
clone_size: .; v_call: TRBV28; j_call: TRBJ1-6; d_call: .; cdr3_nt: TGTGCCAGCAGTTTTGAACGTGGCCTAGTAGGTAATTCACCCCTCCACTTT; cdr3_aa: CASSFERGLVGNSPLHF
clone_size: once; v_call: TRBV27; j_call: TRBJ1-4; d_call: .; cdr3_nt: TGTGCCAGCAGTCCTAGAAGTGCAACTAATGAAAAACTGTTTTTT; cdr3_aa: CASSPRSATNEKLFF
clone_size: .; v_call: TRBV2; j_call: TRBJ1-6; d_call: .; cdr3_nt: TGTGCCAGCAGCCTACAGCCTTCACCCCTCCACTTT; cdr3_aa: CASSLQPSPLHF
clone_size: .; v_call: TRBV5-5; j_call: TRBJ1-5; d_call: TRBD1; cdr3_nt: TGTGCCAGCAGCCGAGGGACAGGGAATAGCAATCAGCCCCAGCATTTT; cdr3_aa: CASSRGTGNSNQPQHF
clone_size: .; v_call: TRBV5-1; j_call: TRBJ2-7; d_call: TRBD1; cdr3_nt: TGCGCCAGCAGCGTTGAAAGGACAGGGGCTGGCGAGCAGTACTTC; cdr3_aa: CASSVERTGAGEQYF